Given below is one TCR beta chain in context. This sample is part of a study of low-dose radiotherapy and immunotherapy resistance in tumors. For the study at large: Intravenous ipilimumab 1 mg/kg every six weeks was given with nivolumab 240 mg every two weeks. Every two weeks, cyclophosphamide 200 mg/m2 was infused one day before radiation plus immunotherapy. Patients took 300 mg oral aspirin daily for four cycles from cycle 1 day 1.

The V and J ends lost 4 bases and 3 bases, in that order; junction bases with no gene match: 5. Germline V gives CDR1 SGHTA, CDR2 FQGNSA. This CDR3 comprises 15 residues. TRAV and TRBV primers primed cDNA for both TCRalpha and TCRbeta. The authors ran 20 PCR cycles to amplify TCRs with a constant-region primer and V-primer adapter. It was by in vitro transcription that isolated mRNA was amplified. TCRdb used MiXCR to reprocess the reads, holding one entry per CDR3 protein. The data hold under 15,000 distinct CDR3 sequences, with around 74% observed a single time. This sequence originates from a human donor with advanced metastatic prostate, ovarian, gallbladder or colorectal cancer (not recorded which). This table probably holds off-target reads from a library built for another chain. This chain joins TRBV7-2 and TRBJ2-7, with 11 bases fitting TRBD1. In DNA form, the CDR3 reads TGTGCCAGCAGCTCTACCGGGACAGGGGGCTACGAGCAGTACTTC. This sequence encodes CASSSTGTGGYEQYF.